This TCR beta chain is drawn from a study of blood T cell repertoires in COVID-19. Study overall: Sources were T cells, B-cell-depleted T cells, or PBMCs; the material itself was cDNA or gDNA.

The CDR3 runs to 13 residues. Germline CDR1 is KGHDR and CDR2 is SFDVKD. V gave up 5 bases and J gave up 4 bases, with 8 bases separating them. Each recovered donor of Cohort 3 presented with two negative PCRs, clearance, or symptom resolution. The protocol was immunoSEQ multiplex PCR, while the TCRdb copy is restricted to in-frame clones and leaves out a portion. Counted here are about 410,000 clones, nearly 90% occurring once; the ten biggest clones make up less than 2%. This chain uses TRBV24-1 with TRBJ2-1; D unresolved. Sequencing was carried out using PBMCs or T cells enriched from blood (not recorded which). The TCR comes from a woman aged 25 to 39 who had recovered from COVID-19. The CDR3 bases are TGTGCCACCAGTGGCGCGATTTACAATGAGCAGTTCTTC. As protein: CATSGAIYNEQFF.